This passage covers 15 T cell receptor beta chains from one sample sequenced in a study of blood T cell repertoires in COVID-19. Data came from immunoSEQ multiplex PCR; TCRdb stores just in-frame clones and leaves some out. The sample carries approximately 81,000 clones, about 88% recorded once. The material sequenced was peripheral blood. These receptors all come from a man between 65 and 85 years old with active or convalescent COVID-19.

The chain recombines TRBV2 with TRBJ2-1, with D perhaps TRBD2 (6 bases). There are 16 residues in the CDR3. Germline lookup yields CDR1 SNHLY and CDR2 FYNNEI. The V end was cut by 4 bases, the J end by 3 bases, with 16 bases between. The CDR3 coding sequence is TGTGCCAGCAGTGCTGACTCGCGGGGACTCTACAATGAGCAGTTCTTC. Translated, it gives CASSADSRGLYNEQFF.

In its sample, this clone was seen a few times. V and J are TRBV19 and TRBJ1-2; 7 nucleotides align to TRBD1. Germline lookup yields CDR1 LNHDA and CDR2 SQIVND (reference sequence). J lost 1 base, V lost 5 bases, and 7 bases had no gene match. The CDR3 runs to 15 residues. Here the CDR3 DNA reads TGTGCCAGTAGTCCCGGGGGACAGATTAACTATGGCTACACCTTC. Its translation is CASSPGGQINYGYTF.

Here the CDR3 DNA reads TGTGCCAGCAGCCCCCGGAGAGCGGACAGGGGATACACCGGGGAGCTGTTTTTT. It is translated as CASSPRRADRGYTGELFF. The rearrangement links TRBV7-9 to TRBJ2-2, with 9 nucleotides matching TRBD1. The CDR3 sequence is 18 residues long. Germline-derived CDR1 and CDR2 are SEHNR and FQNEAQ (reference sequence). The ends lost 5 bases at V and 3 bases at J; junction bases unmatched: 13.

The count of this clone is one. The gene calls are TRBV4-2 and TRBJ1-2, with 9 bases aligning to TRBD1. This CDR3 has 14 residues. CDR1 and CDR2 from the germline V gene are LGHNA and YNFKEQ. V was clipped by 7 bases and J by 2 bases; unmatched bases: 5. DNA of the CDR3: TGTGCCAGCAACCGTGGACAGGGGAACTATGGCTACACCTTC. This sequence encodes CASNRGQGNYGYTF.

This rearrangement joins TRBV7-2 to TRBJ1-2; the D gene is possibly TRBD1 (6 bases). Germline CDR1 is SGHTA and CDR2 is FQGNSA. The CDR3 length is 16 residues. The V end lost 5 bases, the J end lost 5 bases, and 21 bases lay between the germline ends. This CDR3 is CASSPRSGGAPYGYTF. DNA for the CDR3: TGTGCCAGCAGCCCCCGCTCCGGGGGGGCGCCTTATGGCTACACCTTC. Combining the CDR3 with reference TRBV7-2 and TRBJ1-2 gives the whole variable domain GAGVSQSPSNKVTEKGKDVELRCDPISGHTALYWYRQSLGQGLEFLIYFQGNSAPDKSGLPSDRFSAERTGGSVSTLTIQRTQQEDSAVYLCASSPRSGGAPYGYTFGSGTRLTVV.

The chain has TRBV7-9 and TRBJ1-1; D remains ambiguous. CDR1 SEHNR and CDR2 FQNEAQ come from the germline V gene (reference sequence). The CDR3 is made up of 12 amino acids. V shed 6 bases and J shed 7 bases, with 12 bases lying between them. The CDR3 DNA reads as TGTGCCAGCAGTCGACGGAGCCTTGAAGCTTTCTTT. Translating it yields CASSRRSLEAFF.

The chain combines TRBV29-1 with TRBJ2-1; 10 bases align to TRBD1. V lost 7 bases to trimming and J lost 1 base; unmatched junction nucleotides: 4. The CDR3 contains 14 residues. Germline-derived CDR1 and CDR2 are SQVTM and ANQGSEA. The CDR3, as DNA: TGCAGCGCCCCGGGACAGGGGTCCTACAATGAGCAGTTCTTC. Its translation is CSAPGQGSYNEQFF.

V and J are TRBV7-9 and TRBJ2-5; TRBD2 might be the D (5 bases). This CDR3 comprises 13 residues. The germline V gene has CDR1 SEHNR and CDR2 FQNEAQ (reference sequence). Trimming took 5 bases from V and 5 from J, leaving 12 bases between them. The CDR3 sequence: CASSPPGGETQYF. As DNA, the CDR3 is TGTGCCAGCAGCCCACCCGGCGGGGAGACCCAGTACTTC.

The rearrangement uses TRBV5-1 and TRBJ1-1; the D gene is possibly TRBD1 (6 bases). The V gene lost 5 bases and the J gene lost 4 bases, with 15 bases spanning the gap. Germline-derived CDR1 and CDR2 are SGHRS and YFSETQ. The CDR3 runs 14 residues. CDR3 sequence: CASRKDQGTTEAFF. The CDR3 DNA reads as TGCGCCAGCAGGAAAGACCAGGGGACCACTGAAGCTTTCTTT. Filled out from reference TRBV5-1 and TRBJ1-1, the complete variable domain reads KAGVTQTPRYLIKTRGQQVTLSCSPISGHRSVSWYQQTPGQGLQFLFEYFSETQRNKGNFPGRFSGRQFSNSRSEMNVSTLELGDSALYLCASRKDQGTTEAFFGQGTRLTVV.

V is TRBV12-3 or TRBV12-4 and J is TRBJ1-1, with TRBD1 identical over 7 bases. V shed 7 bases and J 3 bases; nucleotides not matched to a gene: 5. This CDR3 spans 13 amino acids. CDR3 DNA sequence: TGTGCCAGCACCCTGGACAGGTACACTGAAGCTTTCTTT. Amino acid sequence: CASTLDRYTEAFF.

The rearrangement uses TRBV19 and TRBJ2-4, with D hard to call. Trimming stripped 3 bases from V and 3 bases from J, with 9 bases between. This CDR3 is 14 amino acids long. In germline, CDR1 is LNHDA, CDR2 SQIVND (reference sequence). CDR3 nucleotides: TGTGCCAGTAGTATGGAGACGAGCAAAAACATTCAGTACTTC. This translates into CASSMETSKNIQYF. The variable domain in full, with the rest retrieved from reference TRBV19 and TRBJ2-4, is DGGITQSPKYLFRKEGQNVTLSCEQNLNHDAMYWYRQDPGQGLRLIYYSQIVNDFQKGDIAEGYSVSREKKESFPLTVTSAQKNPTAFYLCASSMETSKNIQYFGAGTRLSVL.

The rearrangement links TRBV12-3 or TRBV12-4 to TRBJ1-3; no firm D call. Trimming removed 5 bases from V and 3 bases from J, with 5 bases in between. The CDR3 has 12 residues. The CDR3 is CASSLRGNTIYF. In DNA, the CDR3 is TGTGCCAGCAGTCTACGTGGAAACACCATATATTTT.

The chain links TRBV10-3 to TRBJ2-1, with D possibly being TRBD1 (5 bases). The germline gives CDR1 ENHRY, CDR2 SYGVKD. Trimming took 9 bases from V and 8 from J, leaving 29 bases between them. The CDR3 has 17 residues. The chain's CDR3 is CAITRGGAANYNYEQFF. DNA of the CDR3: TGTGCCATAACTCGAGGTGGGGCAGCAAACTACAATTATGAGCAGTTCTTC.

The chain has TRBV24-1 and TRBJ2-2; 7 nucleotides match TRBD1. The germline V gene has CDR1 KGHDR and CDR2 SFDVKD. The CDR3 spans 15 residues. Germline trimming cut 5 bases from V and 1 base from J; bases unmatched to any gene: 3. The CDR3 region is CATSAQGVNTGELFF. The DNA of the CDR3 is TGTGCCACCAGTGCGCAGGGGGTGAACACCGGGGAGCTGTTTTTT.

Details on this clone: Other nucleotide sequences from this sample produce the same CDR3. The V gene is TRBV7-2, the J gene TRBJ1-1; a possible D gene is TRBD1 (6 bases). Germline V gene lookup returns CDR1 SGHTA and CDR2 FQGNSA. Deletions cut 3 bases from V and 1 base from J, with 6 bases between. The CDR3 is made up of 13 amino acids. This chain's CDR3 is CASSLDRNTEAFF. The DNA for the CDR3 is TGTGCCAGCAGCTTGGACAGGAACACTGAAGCTTTCTTT.